This T cell receptor (beta chain) was recorded in a study of read filtering for tumor transcriptome and immune sequencing. About the research overall: Patients were some 16 male and some 13 female, mean age 65.9 years, range roughly 47 to 80. By R-ISS, stages I, II and III held approximately 8, 16 and 7 patients.

Regarding the study as a whole: Correlation between methods rose after single-read clonotypes were removed.

This clonotype has a count of ten or more. Its antigen remains unknown. From roughly 400 ng of RNA, a library with molecular barcoded alpha/delta and beta/gamma adaptors was made. One entry per CDR3 protein results from TCRdb running MiXCR on the reads. The sample carries 40,000 to 50,000 distinct CDR3 sequences, 13% recorded once. CDR1 and CDR2 from the germline V gene are MGHDK and SYGVNS. The CDR3 spans 16 residues. J was trimmed by 4 bases and V by 3 bases; bases with no gene match: 5. This TCR derives from a donor at least 40 years old with multiple myeloma. The V gene is TRBV25-1, the J gene TRBJ1-4, with TRBD1 identical over 10 bases. Sequencing was done on a sample of a population of CD138-negative cells sorted from bone marrow. CDR3 DNA sequence: TGTGCCAGCAGTGACGGGACAGGGGCGCTTAATGAAAAACTGTTTTTT. It yields the protein CASSDGTGALNEKLFF.